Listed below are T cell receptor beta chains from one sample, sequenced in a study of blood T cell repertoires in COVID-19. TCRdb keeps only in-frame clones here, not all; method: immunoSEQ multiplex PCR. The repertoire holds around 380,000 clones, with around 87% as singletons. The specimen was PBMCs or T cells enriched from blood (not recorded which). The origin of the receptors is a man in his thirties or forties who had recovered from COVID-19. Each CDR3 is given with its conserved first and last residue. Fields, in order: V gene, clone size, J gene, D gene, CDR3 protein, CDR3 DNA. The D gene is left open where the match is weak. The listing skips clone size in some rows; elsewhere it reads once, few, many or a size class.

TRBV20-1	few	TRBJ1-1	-	CSASITRANEAFF	TGCAGTGCTAGTATAACGAGGGCCAATGAAGCTTTCTTT
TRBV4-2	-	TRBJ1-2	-	CASSHNREQNYGYTF	TGTGCCAGCAGCCACAACAGGGAACAGAACTATGGCTACACCTTC
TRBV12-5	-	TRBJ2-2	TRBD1	CASGIDRVRGLSNTGELFF	TGTGCTAGTGGTATAGACAGGGTAAGGGGTTTGTCGAACACCGGGGAGCTGTTTTTT
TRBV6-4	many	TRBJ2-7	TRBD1	CASADPLGTGAGTHPGEQYF	TGTGCCAGCGCGGATCCCCTCGGGACAGGAGCCGGGACTCACCCGGGGGAGCAGTACTTC
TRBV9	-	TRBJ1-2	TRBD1	CASSADRGPNYGYTF	TGTGCCAGCAGCGCGGACAGGGGCCCTAACTATGGCTACACCTTC
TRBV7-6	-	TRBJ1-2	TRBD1	CASSSSTGGAGGYTF	TGTGCCAGCAGCTCCTCAACAGGGGGCGCCGGGGGCTACACCTTC
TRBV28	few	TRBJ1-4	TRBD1	CASSPGQLEKLFF	TGTGCCAGCAGTCCGGGACAGCTAGAAAAACTGTTTTTT
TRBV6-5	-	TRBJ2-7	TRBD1	CASAFDRVYEQYF	TGTGCCAGCGCTTTTGACAGGGTCTACGAGCAGTACTTC
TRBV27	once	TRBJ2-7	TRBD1	CASSEGDRRTYEQYF	TGTGCCAGCAGCGAAGGGGACAGGCGAACCTACGAGCAGTACTTC
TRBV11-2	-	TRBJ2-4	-	CASSPETVLAKNIQYF	TGTGCCAGCAGCCCAGAGACAGTCTTAGCCAAAAACATTCAGTACTTC
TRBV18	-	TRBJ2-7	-	CASSPGTTLSPYEQYF	TGTGCCAGCTCACCCGGGACAACCCTAAGCCCCTACGAGCAGTACTTC
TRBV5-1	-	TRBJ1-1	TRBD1	CASQRDRAAEAFF	TGCGCCAGCCAGCGGGACAGGGCGGCTGAAGCTTTCTTT
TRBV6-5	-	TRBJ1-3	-	CASRPRTDGNTIYF	TGTGCCAGCAGACCCCGGACAGATGGAAACACCATATATTTT
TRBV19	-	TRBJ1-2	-	CASSIWPSNYGYTF	TGTGCCAGTAGTATTTGGCCCAGTAACTATGGCTACACCTTC
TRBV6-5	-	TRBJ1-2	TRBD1	CASRLRTGGMGGYTF	TGTGCCAGCAGATTACGGACAGGGGGAATGGGTGGCTACACCTTC
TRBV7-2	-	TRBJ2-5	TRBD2	CAIREARGGEETQYF	TGTGCCATCAGGGAGGCGCGTGGGGGGGAAGAGACCCAGTACTTC
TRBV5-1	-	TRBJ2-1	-	CASSLPQRDEQFF	TGCGCCAGCAGCTTGCCACAGAGGGATGAGCAGTTCTTC
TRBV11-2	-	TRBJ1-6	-	CASSLQVTGNSPLHF	TGTGCCAGCAGCTTGCAGGTCACCGGTAATTCACCCCTCCACTTT
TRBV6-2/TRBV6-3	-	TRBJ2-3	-	CASSYPSLARDTDTQYF	TGTGCCAGCAGTTACCCCTCTCTAGCGAGGGACACAGATACGCAGTATTTT
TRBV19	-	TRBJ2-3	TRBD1	CASSRDRVPDTQYF	TGTGCCAGTAGCCGCGACAGGGTCCCAGATACGCAGTATTTT
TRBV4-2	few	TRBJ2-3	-	CASSQELLITDTQYF	TGTGCCAGCAGCCAAGAGCTACTGATCACAGATACGCAGTATTTT
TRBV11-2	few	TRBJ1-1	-	CASSLDADLSGTEAFF	TGTGCCAGCAGCTTAGATGCGGATTTATCGGGTACTGAAGCTTTCTTT
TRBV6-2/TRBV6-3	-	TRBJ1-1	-	CASSQVASSTEAFF	TGTGCCAGCAGCCAGGTGGCCTCTAGCACTGAAGCTTTCTTT
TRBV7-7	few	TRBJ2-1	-	CASSLGRGSSSEQFF	TGTGCCAGCAGCTTAGGCAGGGGCAGCTCAAGTGAGCAGTTCTTC
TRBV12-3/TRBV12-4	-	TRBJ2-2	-	CASSPGITGELFF	TGTGCCAGCAGTCCGGGGATCACCGGGGAGCTGTTTTTT
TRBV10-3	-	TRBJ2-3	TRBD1	CAISSVQGVTDTQYF	TGTGCCATCAGTTCCGTACAGGGGGTCACAGATACGCAGTATTTT
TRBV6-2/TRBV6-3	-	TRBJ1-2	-	CASSGQWAAMNYGYTF	TGTGCCAGCAGTGGGCAGTGGGCTGCTATGAACTATGGCTACACCTTC
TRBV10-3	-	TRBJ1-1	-	CAISEPGTQNTEAFF	TGTGCCATCAGTGAGCCCGGGACACAGAACACTGAAGCTTTCTTT
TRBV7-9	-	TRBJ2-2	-	CASSLLTNTGELFF	TGTGCCAGCAGCTTACTTACGAACACCGGGGAGCTGTTTTTT
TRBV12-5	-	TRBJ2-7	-	CASGFLGPRASYEQYF	TGTGCTAGTGGTTTCCTCGGCCCCAGGGCCTCCTACGAGCAGTACTTC
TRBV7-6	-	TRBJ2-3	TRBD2	CASSFSGGADTQYF	TGTGCCAGCAGCTTTAGCGGGGGGGCAGATACGCAGTATTTT
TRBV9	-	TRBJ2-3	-	CASSETGGTGVLDTQYF	TGTGCCAGCAGCGAGACCGGTGGGACGGGGGTACTAGATACGCAGTATTTT
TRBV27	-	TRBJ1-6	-	CASSLGLGLNSPLHF	TGTGCCAGCAGTTTGGGACTGGGTCTAAATTCACCCCTCCACTTT
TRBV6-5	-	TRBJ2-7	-	CASTPGRDYEQYF	TGTGCCAGCACCCCCGGCAGGGACTACGAGCAGTACTTC
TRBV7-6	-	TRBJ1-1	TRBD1	CASSFRGDGTEAFF	TGTGCCAGCAGCTTCAGGGGGGACGGGACTGAAGCTTTCTTT
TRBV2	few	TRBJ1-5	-	CASSTWRVYRVTQPQHF	TGTGCCAGCAGTACTTGGCGAGTTTACAGGGTAACGCAGCCCCAGCATTTT
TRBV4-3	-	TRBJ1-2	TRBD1	CASSPGQGDGGYTF	TGCGCCAGCAGCCCCGGACAGGGGGACGGGGGCTACACCTTC
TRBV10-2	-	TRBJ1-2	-	CASSEARGGYTF	TGCGCCAGCAGTGAGGCCAGGGGAGGCTACACCTTC
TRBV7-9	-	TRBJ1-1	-	CASSSKWPGITEAFF	TGTGCCAGCAGCTCCAAATGGCCAGGGATCACTGAAGCTTTCTTT
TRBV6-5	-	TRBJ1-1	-	CASSYRGPEAFF	TGTGCCAGCAGTTATCGTGGGCCTGAAGCTTTCTTT
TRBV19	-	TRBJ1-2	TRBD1	CASSESGQGNYGYTF	TGTGCCAGTAGTGAAAGCGGACAGGGCAACTATGGCTACACCTTC
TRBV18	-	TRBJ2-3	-	CASSPRGAQGTDTQYF	TGTGCCAGCTCACCTAGAGGAGCACAAGGCACAGATACGCAGTATTTT
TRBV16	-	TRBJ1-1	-	CASSLNTEAFF	TGTGCCAGCAGCCTAAACACTGAAGCTTTCTTT
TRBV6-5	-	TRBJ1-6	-	CASSPGRDNSPLHF	TGTGCCAGCAGTCCGGGGAGGGATAATTCACCCCTCCACTTT
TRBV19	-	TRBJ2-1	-	CASSIDSTRRSNEQFF	TGTGCCAGTAGTATAGACTCGACCCGCAGGTCGAATGAGCAGTTCTTC